The sample holds one count of the clone carrying this T cell receptor (beta chain). Other DNA sequences in this specimen translate into the identical CDR3. This entry belongs to a study of Ad26.COV2.S vaccination and SARS-CoV-2 variants. Sample treatment: some 20 received Ad26.COV2.S at low or high dose, single or two shots; about 5 received placebo; per-sample allocation not given. On day 63 after the first injection, vaccine and placebo recipients gave samples. The CDR3 has 15 residues. V shed 4 bases and J shed 4 bases, with 14 bases lying between them. CDR1 and CDR2 from the germline V gene are MGHDK and SYGVNS. Libraries were prepared by immunoSEQ multiplex PCR; TCRdb keeps only in-frame clonotypes and omits some of them. The sample holds 300,000 to 350,000 clones, about 82% seen once.

The origin of this receptor is a person between 18 and 60 years old who received the Ad26.COV2.S COVID-19 vaccine or a placebo. The specimen was peripheral blood, collected in a trial of Ad26.COV2.S vaccine versus placebo. V is TRBV25-1 and J is TRBJ2-1, with D perhaps TRBD2 (6 bases). The CDR3 DNA reads as TGTGCCAGCAGTGGAGGGCGGGGTGCTTACAATGAGCAGTTCTTC. Translation gives CASSGGRGAYNEQFF.